These 4 T cell receptor beta chains came from one sample sequenced in a study of beta chain features in type 1 diabetes (dated by TCRdb to 2016 to 2019). Library preparation employed the immunoSEQ multiplex PCR assay. All of the isolated RNA was reverse transcribed with the High Capacity cDNA Reverse Transcription Kit, so expressed TCRB transcripts were sequenced. The source is immuneACCESS, and TCRdb retained only in-frame sequences with V and J called. Part of the clones is not carried over; for the studies checked, unresolved V genes explain less than half of this, and the remainder is unexplained. This sample gives some 99,000 clones in total; about two fifths of them show up just once. 0.06% to 0.075% of the sample belongs to the ten largest clones. Sequencing input: stem cell memory CD4+ T cells from blood. This specimen's cell subset or site label, per the study, means: stem cell-like memory CD4+ T cells. The receptors were sampled from a young woman in good health.

The chain links TRBV30 to TRBJ1-2; 8 nucleotides align to TRBD1. The CDR3 is made up of 16 amino acids. V was clipped by 8 bases and J by 7 bases; unmatched bases: 21. CDR1 and CDR2 from the germline V gene are GTSNPN and SVGIG (reference sequence). The CDR3 DNA reads as TGTGCCGCCTTCGGGACAGGACTCCGTGTCGTCGGTGGCTACACCTTC. This sequence encodes CAAFGTGLRVVGGYTF.

This chain connects TRBV5-6 to TRBJ1-2, with 7 bases lining up with TRBD1. Germline values: CDR1 SGHDT, CDR2 YYEEEE. V was clipped by 1 base and J by 7 bases; unmatched bases: 10. The CDR3 is 15 residues long. The CDR3 DNA is TGTGCCAGCAGCTTGAAGGAAAGGGGGCGATTTGGCTACACCTTC. It codes for CASSLKERGRFGYTF.

The rearrangement links TRBV29-1 to TRBJ2-7, with D possibly matching TRBD1 (5 bases). Germline V lookup: CDR1 SQVTM, CDR2 ANQGSEA. Trimming took 4 bases from V and 2 from J, leaving 12 bases between them. This CDR3 is built from 13 residues. The CDR3 DNA is TGCAGCGTTGCAAAAGGGGCCCCCTACGAGCAGTACTTC. Its protein is CSVAKGAPYEQYF.

The CDR3 spells CASSARTGLSYGYTF. The CDR3 DNA reads TGTGCCAGCAGCGCTAGGACAGGGCTCTCCTATGGCTACACCTTC. The chain recombines TRBV9 with TRBJ1-2; 8 bases match TRBD1. Trimming cost V 3 bases and J 4 bases; bases outside gene matches: 8. Germline values: CDR1 SGDLS, CDR2 YYNGEE. This CDR3 has 15 residues.